Listed here are 21 T cell receptor beta chains from one sample, sequenced in a study of response to subunit inactivated influenza vaccine. TCRdb passed the RT-PCR reads through MiXCR, listing each CDR3 protein once. Here the sample spans about 700,000 distinct CDR3 sequences, around a sixth being singletons. The material was PBMCs from blood, obtained approximately 12 days after vaccination. The source is a man aged 50-60 years who received an inactivated influenza vaccine.

This clonotype turned up a few times. The CDR3 loop is CSADSGNTIYF. CDR3 DNA sequence: TGCAGTGCTGACTCTGGAAACACCATATATTTT. The genes are TRBV20-1 and TRBJ1-3; D is ambiguous. V lost 5 bases to trimming and J lost 0 bases, with 2 bases between them. This CDR3 has 11 residues. Germline V CDR1 and CDR2: DFQATT, SNEGSKA (reference sequence).

A few counts support this clonotype. The chain recombines TRBV9 with TRBJ2-1; D uncertain. From germline, CDR1 is SGDLS and CDR2 YYNGEE. V lost 4 bases and J 0 bases, leaving 11 bases between the germline ends. CDR3 length: 15 amino acids. In DNA, the CDR3 is TGTGCCAGCAGCCTACGACACCACTCCTACAATGAGCAGTTCTTC. The encoded protein is CASSLRHHSYNEQFF.

This rearrangement joins TRBV4-2 to TRBJ2-6; 7 nucleotides match TRBD2. The trim removed 1 base at V and 0 bases at J, leaving 6 bases unmatched. CDR3 length equals 18 residues. Germline V gives CDR1 LGHNA, CDR2 YNFKEQ. CDR3 sequence: CASSQGTSVHSGANVLTF. CDR3 bases: TGTGCCAGCAGCCAAGGAACTAGCGTCCACTCTGGGGCCAACGTCCTGACTTTC.

In its sample, this clonotype was seen a few times. The chain couples TRBV9 to TRBJ2-1; TRBD1 matches at 11 bases. The CDR3 has 16 residues. From germline, CDR1 is SGDLS and CDR2 YYNGEE. Trimming cost V 0 bases and J 7 bases; bases outside gene matches: 6. The CDR3 DNA reads as TGTGCCAGCAGCGTAGAAGGACAGGGGGCGATGAATGAGCAGTTCTTC. It translates to CASSVEGQGAMNEQFF.

This rearrangement joins TRBV20-1 to TRBJ2-1, with TRBD2 matching 9 bases. Germline CDR1 reads DFQATT; CDR2 reads SNEGSKA (reference sequence). The V segment lost 0 bases and the J segment 3 bases; nucleotides outside the gene matches: 9. There are 17 residues in the CDR3. The DNA for the CDR3 is TGCAGTGCTAGAGATACTGGCGGGAGGGCCTACTACAATGAGCAGTTCTTC. It is translated as CSARDTGGRAYYNEQFF.

This clonotype was counted ten times or more. The chain carries TRBV30 and TRBJ2-1, with D unresolved. Germline-derived CDR1 and CDR2 are GTSNPN and SVGIG (reference sequence). The V and J ends lost 0 bases and 0 bases respectively, with 15 bases between them. CDR3 length: 17 amino acids. The DNA for the CDR3 is TGTGCCTGGAGTGTAGGCAGGACCGCGCGCTCCTACAATGAGCAGTTCTTC. Its translation: CAWSVGRTARSYNEQFF.

This clonotype came up a few times. V and J are TRBV29-1 and TRBJ1-2; 7 nucleotides agree with TRBD1. The length of the CDR3 is 13 residues. With 4 bases clipped from V and 7 bases from J, the junction kept 9 bases outside the gene matches. Germline V gene data show CDR1 as SQVTM and CDR2 as ANQGSEA. The CDR3: CSVGEAGGFGYTF. Written as DNA, the CDR3 is TGCAGCGTTGGTGAGGCAGGGGGGTTTGGCTACACCTTC.

The genes are TRBV7-6 and TRBJ1-6; D might be TRBD1 (6 bases). The V and J ends lost 5 bases and 6 bases respectively, with 14 bases between them. Germline V gives CDR1 SGHVS, CDR2 FNYEAQ. The CDR3 loop spans 15 amino acids. CDR3 bases: TGTGCCAGCAGCAGAGGGGCCAGGGGTAATTCACCCCTCCACTTT. This gives the protein CASSRGARGNSPLHF.

This clonotype has only a few counts. The V call is TRBV7-9, the J call TRBJ2-1; D call uncertain. Germline V CDR1 and CDR2: SEHNR, FQNEAQ (reference sequence). This CDR3 region has 15 residues. V lost 1 base to trimming and J lost 4 bases, with 11 bases between them. CDR3 protein: CASSLGRAQYNEQFF. CDR3 DNA sequence: TGTGCCAGCAGCTTAGGGCGAGCGCAGTACAATGAGCAGTTCTTC.

The chain is built from TRBV5-1 and TRBJ1-1; the D gene is possibly TRBD1 (6 bases). The CDR3 loop spans 14 amino acids. Between the trimmed V and J ends, which lost 6 bases and 6 bases, there was a span of 18 bases. The germline V gene has CDR1 SGHRS and CDR2 YFSETQ. CDR3 sequence: CASTEGSGGSEAFF. CDR3 bases: TGCGCCAGCACGGAGGGCAGCGGGGGCTCTGAAGCTTTCTTT.

This clonotype appeared a few times. The V and J genes are TRBV20-1 and TRBJ2-7, with 12 bases fitting TRBD2. V was clipped by 5 bases and J by 2 bases; unmatched bases: 7. The CDR3 contains 15 residues. Germline V gives CDR1 DFQATT, CDR2 SNEGSKA (reference sequence). The CDR3 bases are TGCAGTGCTTTAACGACTAGCGGGAGACCCTACGAGCAGTACTTC. It specifies CSALTTSGRPYEQYF.

The gene calls are TRBV14 and TRBJ2-3; D is unclear. The germline V gene has CDR1 SGHDN and CDR2 FVKESK. The V end was cut by 3 bases, the J end by 1 base, with 11 bases between. There are 15 residues in the CDR3. The DNA for the CDR3 is TGTGCCAGCAGCCATCGCCAGCGAGGCACAGATACGCAGTATTTT. Translation: CASSHRQRGTDTQYF. Looking up the rest from reference TRBV14 and TRBJ2-3 gives the full variable domain: EAGVTQFPSHSVIEKGQTVTLRCDPISGHDNLYWYRRVMGKEIKFLLHFVKESKQDESGMPNNRFLAERTGGTYSTLKVQPAELEDSGVYFCASSHRQRGTDTQYFGPGTRLTVL.

The chain couples TRBV25-1 to TRBJ1-2, with 10 bases aligning to TRBD1. The CDR3 length is 16 residues. In germline, CDR1 is MGHDK, CDR2 SYGVNS. V lost 5 bases and J lost 0; bases outside the gene matches: 6. CDR3 nucleotide sequence: TGTGCCAGCAGTCCGACAGGGGGCCGCCCTAACTATGGCTACACCTTC. This translates into CASSPTGGRPNYGYTF.

This clonotype was picked up a small number of times. The rearrangement joins TRBV7-2 to TRBJ2-1; D is undetermined. V was clipped by 5 bases and J by 9 bases, with 8 bases between them. The length of the CDR3 is 11 residues. Germline assignment: CDR1 SGHTA and CDR2 FQGNSA. CDR3 coding DNA: TGTGCCAGCAGCGCAGATCGTGAGCAGTTCTTC. This codes for CASSADREQFF.

The chain recombines TRBV9 with TRBJ1-2; D possibly corresponds to TRBD1 (5 bases). The CDR3 runs to 16 residues. Per germline, CDR1 SGDLS and CDR2 YYNGEE. The ends were cut back, 1 base at V and 4 bases at J, with 17 bases in the middle. CDR3 coding DNA: TGTGCCAGCAGCGTATGGACGGCTCGGGGGTTCTATGGCTACACCTTC. Its protein is CASSVWTARGFYGYTF.

The chain has TRBV24-1 and TRBJ2-1; 8 nucleotides line up with TRBD2. The CDR3 loop spans 16 amino acids. Germline values: CDR1 KGHDR, CDR2 SFDVKD. V was clipped by 1 base and J by 3 bases; unmatched bases: 4. CDR3 sequence (DNA): TGTGCCACCAGTGATTTCGCGGGGGGCGGCTACAATGAGCAGTTCTTC. As protein: CATSDFAGGGYNEQFF.

This clonotype has only a few counts. The V call is TRBV28, the J call TRBJ2-1; D assignment may be TRBD1 or TRBD2 (5 bases each). From germline, CDR1 is MDHEN and CDR2 SYDVKM. Trimming stripped 6 bases from V and 1 base from J, with 19 bases between. The CDR3 has 17 amino acids. This CDR3 is CASSQPGSRGSYNEQFF. DNA of the CDR3: TGTGCCAGCAGCCAACCGGGATCGAGGGGTTCCTACAATGAGCAGTTCTTC.

The chain joins TRBV29-1 to TRBJ1-2; weak D call: TRBD1 (5 bases). Germline V lookup: CDR1 SQVTM, CDR2 ANQGSEA. The CDR3 is 9 amino acids. Deletions cut 3 bases from V and 13 bases from J, with 9 bases between. The DNA for the CDR3 is TGCAGCGTTGATAGGGGCGGCACCTTC. This gives the protein CSVDRGGTF. The full variable domain, completed using reference TRBV29-1 and TRBJ1-2, is SAVISQKPSRDICQRGTSLTIQCQVDSQVTMMFWYRQQPGQSLTLIATANQGSEATYESGFVIDKFPISRPNLTFSTLTVSNMSPEDSSIYLCSVDRGGTFGSGTRLTVV.

This clonotype turned up a few times. The CDR3 protein is CSANKGSGRATDTQYF. Written as DNA, the CDR3 is TGCAGTGCCAACAAGGGTAGCGGGAGGGCCACCGATACGCAGTATTTT. This rearrangement joins TRBV20-1 to TRBJ2-3; 11 bases line up with TRBD2. The CDR3 is made up of 16 amino acids. From germline, CDR1 is DFQATT and CDR2 SNEGSKA (reference sequence). Trimming removed 6 bases from V and 6 bases from J; junction bases left unmatched: 14.

This clonotype was seen a handful of times. The chain recombines TRBV3-1 with TRBJ2-2; TRBD2 aligns across 7 bases. Germline loops: CDR1 LGHDT, CDR2 YNNKEL (reference sequence). The CDR3 totals 15 residues. V lost 2 bases and J lost 5; bases outside the gene matches: 5. CDR3 in DNA: TGTGCCAGCAGCCAATCCGCGGGGGTGACCGGGGAGCTGTTTTTT. Translation: CASSQSAGVTGELFF.

This clonotype was seen a handful of times. This chain joins TRBV28 and TRBJ1-2, with D perhaps TRBD1 (6 bases). Looked up from germline, CDR1 is MDHEN and CDR2 is SYDVKM. This CDR3 spans 13 amino acids. The V gene lost 5 bases and the J gene lost 7 bases, with 14 bases spanning the gap. The CDR3 sequence: CASSTTRQAGYTF. The CDR3 DNA reads TGTGCCAGCAGTACCACGAGACAGGCTGGCTACACCTTC.